This TCR beta chain was obtained from a study of blood T cells in healthy people across ages. To note about this clonotype: Its cognate antigen is unknown.

General observations from the study: While age rose, TCR beta diversity per million T cells dropped in a roughly linear way.

Isolation of PBMCs gave at least 6.5 million cells per sample. It was with a sample-barcoded 5' primer and a J-beta primer mix that a second PCR of roughly 6 to 12 cycles was run. Each cDNA molecule received a tag from a template-switch adaptor that had 12 random nucleotides. There were at least 3 million CDR3-containing paired-end reads obtained from each sample. TCRdb re-analysed the 5' RACE reads in MiXCR, keeping a single row per CDR3 protein. The top ten clones hold 20% to 25% of a sample with about a million distinct CDR3 sequences, just over 50% of them seen once. Between the trimmed V and J ends, which lost 3 bases and 0 bases, there was a span of 14 bases. Germline V CDR1 and CDR2: DFQATT, SNEGSKA (reference sequence). The CDR3 runs to 16 residues.

The chain employs TRBV20-1 and TRBJ1-4; D is unclear. The TCR sequence derives from a woman between 55 and 75 years old in good health. The specimen was blood. The CDR3 DNA is TGCAGTGCTAGCCCAAACCGTGGGGCAACTAATGAAAAACTGTTTTTT. Translating gives CSASPNRGATNEKLFF.